The sequence of this TCR beta chain was determined in a study of CD8 T cells in ankylosing spondylitis. Study-wide findings and caveats: Blood of patients with ankylosing spondylitis appeared to be characterized by a TCR beta motif of eight highly homologous variants.

With 0 bases removed from V and 8 bases from J, the gap between germline ends came to 13 bases. Per the germline V gene, CDR1 is MNHEY and CDR2 is SVGAGI. The CDR3 contains 15 residues. Remarks on this clonotype: What it recognizes is unknown.

Quantitative 5'-RACE with molecular barcodes generated TCR beta libraries. Via MiXCR, TCRdb re-called the 5' RACE reads, giving one row per CDR3 protein. The sample lists approximately 220,000 distinct CDR3 sequences, under 30% occurring once. The material sequenced was blood, either unsorted or a sorted T cell fraction (not recorded which). The rearrangement joins TRBV6-5 to TRBJ1-4; TRBD1 is a possible D gene (5 bases). This receptor was obtained from a male donor with ankylosing spondylitis or in good health (not recorded which). The CDR3 DNA sequence: TGTGCCAGCAGTTACTCGACGGGGGGAAGAGAAAAACTGTTTTTT. Residues: CASSYSTGGREKLFF.